The 17 T cell receptor beta chains below come from one sample, sequenced in a study of T cells in Graves' hyperthyroidism and ophthalmopathy. Researchers amplified the TCR beta CDR3 regions from RNA transcripts. HTBI primers were employed in a first-round RT-PCR of the TCR CDR3. TCRdb independently ran MiXCR on the multiplex PCR reads; one entry per CDR3 protein. This table holds about 330,000 distinct CDR3 sequences, approximately 14% found once. Sequenced material: blood. These receptors all come from a middle-aged woman with Graves' ophthalmopathy.

This clonotype was seen ten or more times. The gene calls are TRBV9 and TRBJ1-5; D is uncertain. The CDR3 covers 14 residues. Germline V CDR1 and CDR2: SGDLS, YYNGEE. V gave up 3 bases and J gave up 3 bases, with 10 bases separating them. CDR3 in amino acids: CASSEETVNQPQHF. As DNA, the CDR3 is TGTGCCAGCAGCGAGGAAACGGTCAATCAGCCCCAGCATTTT.

This clonotype was seen more than once but under ten times. A single base separates this from a much larger clone, so it may be a read error. The V and J genes are TRBV6-2 or TRBV6-3 and TRBJ2-5; TRBD2 aligns across 9 bases. Trimming removed 7 bases from V and 1 base from J; junction bases left unmatched: 4. This CDR3 contains 14 residues. The germline CDR1 and CDR2 sequences are MNHEY and SVGEGT. CDR3 residues: CASTRGGGQETQYF. DNA for the CDR3: TGTGCCAGCACGCGGGGGGGGGGCCAAGAGACCCAGTACTTC.

V usage is TRBV25-1 and J usage is TRBJ1-3; 8 nucleotides line up with TRBD1. Looked up from germline, CDR1 is MGHDK and CDR2 is SYGVNS. V was clipped by 1 base and J by 1 base; unmatched bases: 3. This CDR3 region has 16 residues. The CDR3 nucleotides read TGTGCCAGCAGTGAATCACAGGGGGAGTCTGGAAACACCATATATTTT. This gives the protein CASSESQGESGNTIYF.

The rearrangement joins TRBV5-1 to TRBJ2-7; no clear D gene. Trimming shortened V by 5 bases and J by 5 bases, and 14 bases separated the two germline ends. The CDR3 is made up of 13 amino acids. Germline V CDR1 and CDR2: SGHRS, YFSETQ. The CDR3 DNA follows: TGCGCCAGCAGGCCGCTTGAGTTTGACGAGCAGTACTTC. Translation: CASRPLEFDEQYF. The full variable domain, completed using reference TRBV5-1 and TRBJ2-7, is KAGVTQTPRYLIKTRGQQVTLSCSPISGHRSVSWYQQTPGQGLQFLFEYFSETQRNKGNFPGRFSGRQFSNSRSEMNVSTLELGDSALYLCASRPLEFDEQYFGPGTRLTVT.

This clonotype was observed many times. The chain uses TRBV29-1 and TRBJ2-7; tentatively, D is TRBD2 (7 bases). The CDR3 contains 13 residues. Trimming removed 4 bases from V and 5 bases from J, with 15 bases in between. Per germline, CDR1 SQVTM and CDR2 ANQGSEA. The CDR3 region has the DNA TGCAGCGTTGTTGTAGGGGGGGTCCACGAGCAGTACTTC. It specifies CSVVVGGVHEQYF.

The chain links TRBV9 to TRBJ2-1; 16 positions match TRBD2. Per the germline V gene, CDR1 is SGDLS and CDR2 is YYNGEE. The CDR3 consists of 23 residues. V shed 0 bases and J 2 bases; nucleotides not matched to a gene: 17. CDR3 residues: CASSVATLSPGLAGGNAYNEQFF. The DNA for the CDR3 is TGTGCCAGCAGCGTAGCGACCCTCAGTCCGGGACTAGCGGGAGGGAACGCCTACAATGAGCAGTTCTTC.

This clonotype was recorded many times. The rearrangement joins TRBV20-1 to TRBJ2-7; TRBD1 matches 9 bases. The germline CDR1 and CDR2 sequences are DFQATT and SNEGSKA (reference sequence). This CDR3 comprises 13 residues. Losses at the gene ends were 6 bases for V and 5 bases for J; bases not matched to a gene: 8. The CDR3 DNA reads TGCAGTGCACAGGGGGCAGGGTCTCACGAGCAGTACTTC. Its translation: CSAQGAGSHEQYF.

CDR3 region: CASSPQDNSPLHF. The CDR3 coding sequence is TGTGCCAGCAGTCCCCAGGATAATTCACCCCTCCACTTT. This chain uses TRBV28 with TRBJ1-6; no clear D gene. The CDR3 loop spans 13 amino acids. Per the germline V gene, CDR1 is MDHEN and CDR2 is SYDVKM. V lost 5 bases to trimming and J lost 5 bases, with 7 bases between them.

CDR3 loop: CASSRGPTANYGYTF. CDR3 DNA sequence: TGTGCCAGCAGTCGGGGTCCGACGGCTAACTATGGCTACACCTTC. The gene calls are TRBV6-1 and TRBJ1-2; D ambiguous. The ends were cut back, 5 bases at V and 0 bases at J, with 13 bases in the middle. The germline V gene has CDR1 MNHNS and CDR2 SASEGT. The CDR3 extends over 15 amino acids.

This clonotype has at least ten counts. Germline and junction disagree at one end, which may indicate a read error. The chain carries TRBV2 and TRBJ1-3; no clear D. Germline loops: CDR1 SNHLY, CDR2 FYNNEI. This CDR3 has 13 amino acids. CDR3 sequence reads: CASSESSGSTIYF. The CDR3 DNA sequence: TGTGCCAGCAGTGAATCGTCAGGAAGCACCATATATTTT.

The chain joins TRBV7-9 to TRBJ1-3, with a tentative D call TRBD1 (5 bases). Trimming cost V 3 bases and J 3 bases, with 9 bases left between them. Germline lookup yields CDR1 SEHNR and CDR2 FQNEAQ (reference sequence). The CDR3 sequence is 14 residues long. This CDR3 is CASSLEGLGNTIYF. The CDR3 bases are TGTGCCAGCAGCTTGGAGGGACTTGGAAACACCATATATTTT.

This clonotype was detected a few times. The chain uses TRBV14 and TRBJ2-5; D is tentatively TRBD1 or TRBD2 (6 bases each). The CDR3 length is 15 residues. Germline-derived CDR1 and CDR2 are SGHDN and FVKESK. The germline V and J ends were trimmed by 4 bases and 5 bases, with 17 bases remaining between them. CDR3 bases: TGTGCCAGCAGCCTTCTCAGGGGAGGTTGGGAGACCCAGTACTTC. As protein: CASSLLRGGWETQYF.

This clonotype was recorded at least ten times. V gene TRBV19 combines with J gene TRBJ1-5; D possibly corresponds to TRBD1 (6 bases). The germline V and J ends were trimmed by 10 bases and 3 bases, with 19 bases remaining between them. The CDR3 sequence is 15 residues long. Per the germline V gene, CDR1 is LNHDA and CDR2 is SQIVND (reference sequence). The CDR3 coding sequence is TGTGCCACATCCAACACAGGGCAATCCAATCAGCCCCAGCATTTT. Amino acids: CATSNTGQSNQPQHF.

The chain is built from TRBV12-3 or TRBV12-4 and TRBJ2-7; 7 bases fit TRBD2. The CDR3 loop spans 15 amino acids. V lost 3 bases to trimming and J lost 4 bases; unmatched junction nucleotides: 9. CDR3 residues: CASSFGGGYAYEQYF. Here the CDR3 DNA reads TGTGCCAGCAGTTTTGGGGGGGGGTATGCGTACGAGCAGTACTTC.

V usage is TRBV3-1 and J usage is TRBJ2-7, with D maybe TRBD2 (5 bases). V was clipped by 4 bases and J by 4 bases, with 17 bases between them. The germline V gene has CDR1 LGHDT and CDR2 YNNKEL (reference sequence). The CDR3 consists of 15 residues. The DNA of the CDR3 is TGTGCCAGCAGCCCGGGGAGCGGAGCCATGTACGAGCAGTACTTC. This translates into CASSPGSGAMYEQYF.

This clonotype was counted many times. V and J are TRBV7-9 and TRBJ2-1; 7 bases match TRBD1. Germline CDR1 and CDR2: SEHNR and FQNEAQ (reference sequence). The CDR3 loop spans 15 amino acids. Trimming took 1 base from V and 7 from J; bases not matched to a gene: 7. CDR3 amino acids: CASSLVIGQVNEQFF. The CDR3, as DNA: TGTGCCAGCAGCTTAGTTATAGGACAGGTAAATGAGCAGTTCTTC.

Many counts were recorded for this clonotype. This chain joins TRBV6-1 and TRBJ2-5, with TRBD2 matching over 7 bases. This CDR3 region has 14 residues. The germline V gene has CDR1 MNHNS and CDR2 SASEGT. V lost 6 bases and J lost 2; bases outside the gene matches: 6. The CDR3 region is CASRGRGAQETQYF. The CDR3 coding sequence is TGTGCCAGCAGGGGGAGGGGAGCGCAAGAGACCCAGTACTTC.